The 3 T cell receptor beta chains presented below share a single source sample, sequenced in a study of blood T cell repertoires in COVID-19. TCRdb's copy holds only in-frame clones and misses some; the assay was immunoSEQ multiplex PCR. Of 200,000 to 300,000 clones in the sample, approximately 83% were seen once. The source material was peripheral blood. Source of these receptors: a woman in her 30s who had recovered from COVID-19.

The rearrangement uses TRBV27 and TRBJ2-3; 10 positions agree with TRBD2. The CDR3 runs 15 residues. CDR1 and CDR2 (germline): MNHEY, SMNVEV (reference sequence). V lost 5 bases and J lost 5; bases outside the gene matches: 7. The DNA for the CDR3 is TGTGCCAGCAGTCTGTCGGTAGCGGGGGGAGATACGCAGTATTTT. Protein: CASSLSVAGGDTQYF.

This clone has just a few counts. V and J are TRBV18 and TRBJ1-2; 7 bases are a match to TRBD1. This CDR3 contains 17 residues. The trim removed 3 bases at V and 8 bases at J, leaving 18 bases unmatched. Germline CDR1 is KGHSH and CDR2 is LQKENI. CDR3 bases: TGTGCCAGCTCACCCTATCCCACGACAGGGTATCGAGGGGGCTACACCTTC. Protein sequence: CASSPYPTTGYRGGYTF.

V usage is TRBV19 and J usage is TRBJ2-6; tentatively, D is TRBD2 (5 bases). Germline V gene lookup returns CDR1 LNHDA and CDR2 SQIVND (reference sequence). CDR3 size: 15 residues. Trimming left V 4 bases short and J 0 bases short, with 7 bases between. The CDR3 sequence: CASSKRDSGANVLTF. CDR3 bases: TGTGCCAGTAGTAAGAGGGACTCTGGGGCCAACGTCCTGACTTTC.